The T cell receptor (beta chain) under discussion was sequenced for a study of cytomegalovirus exposure and HLA in healthy donors. As for the study in general: Unique TCR beta sequences numbering 95 million to 130 million came from 150 million to 200 million T cells in an earlier analysis. General observations from the study: The authors later linked a missense DCLRE1C variant to TCR beta V- and J-gene trimming. Being indistinguishable, some V segments were excluded, TRBV6-2 and TRBV6-3 among them.

In this sample, this clone is medium-sized. What it binds is not known. V lost 1 base and J lost 7, with 13 bases in between. This CDR3 has 15 amino acids. In germline, CDR1 is SEHNR, CDR2 FQNEAQ (reference sequence). This PCR relied on a set of 60 Vbeta primers and 13 Jbeta primers. Method: immunoSEQ multiplex PCR; TCRdb's copy keeps in-frame clones and lacks some. The data hold 69,000 or so clones, with about 70% observed a single time. The sample comprised PBMCs. The chain is built from TRBV7-9 and TRBJ1-4; the D gene is possibly TRBD1 (5 bases). This TCR came from a man between 18 and 35 years old in good health and CMV-seronegative. The CDR3 loop reads CASSLGVGVTEKLFF. CDR3 coding DNA: TGTGCCAGCAGCTTAGGGGTAGGGGTCACTGAAAAACTGTTTTTT.